The 18 T cell receptor beta chains listed next were all sequenced from one sample in a study of graft-versus-host responses after intestinal transplantation. The method was immunoSEQ multiplex PCR; TCRdb's version includes in-frame clones alone and lacks a portion of them. This table has about 43,000 clones, approximately 94% appearing once. The sample consisted of PBMCs, taken more than 310 days after intestinal transplant. These receptor sequences come from a human patient who received an intestinal transplant, so some T cells may come from the graft donor.

With respect to this clone: Other DNA sequences in the sample encode the same CDR3. As DNA, the CDR3 is TGTGCCAGCAGTTACTCAGGGGGTAACACTGAAGCTTTCTTT. This gives the protein CASSYSGGNTEAFF. This chain uses TRBV6-5 with TRBJ1-1; D possibly corresponds to TRBD1 (6 bases). V lost 0 bases and J 2 bases, leaving 7 bases between the germline ends. Germline V lookup: CDR1 MNHEY, CDR2 SVGAGI. CDR3 size: 14 residues.

The V gene is TRBV6-1, the J gene TRBJ1-3, with D possibly matching TRBD1 (6 bases). V gave up 6 bases and J gave up 2 bases, with 8 bases separating them. The CDR3 contains 13 residues. CDR1 is MNHNS and CDR2 is SASEGT in the germline V gene. This CDR3 reads CASRGAAGNTIYF. The CDR3 region has the DNA TGTGCCAGCAGGGGGGCGGCTGGAAACACCATATATTTT.

The chain couples TRBV19 to TRBJ1-2; no clear D gene. This CDR3 comprises 14 residues. V lost 8 bases and J 6 bases, leaving 19 bases between the germline ends. Germline values: CDR1 LNHDA, CDR2 SQIVND (reference sequence). CDR3 in amino acids: CASCPRTGLHGYTF. As DNA, the CDR3 is TGTGCCAGTTGTCCCCGTACGGGTCTCCATGGCTACACCTTC.

The rearrangement links TRBV6-5 to TRBJ2-3; TRBD1 might be the D (6 bases). The CDR3 length is 13 residues. CDR1 and CDR2 from the germline V gene are MNHEY and SVGAGI. Trimming stripped 9 bases from V and 5 bases from J, with 15 bases between. The CDR3 spells CASGTPRVDTQYF. The CDR3, as DNA: TGTGCCAGTGGGACACCGAGAGTAGATACGCAGTATTTT.

The chain is built from TRBV5-1 and TRBJ1-4; D is ambiguous. V was cut by 0 bases and J by 0 bases, with 9 bases left in between. Germline CDR1 SGHRS, CDR2 YFSETQ. The length of the CDR3 is 16 residues. CDR3 in DNA: TGCGCCAGCAGCTTGGGGACGGCCGCAACTAATGAAAAACTGTTTTTT. Translation: CASSLGTAATNEKLFF.

The chain carries TRBV15 and TRBJ2-1, with D uncertain. V shed 5 bases and J shed 8 bases, with 10 bases lying between them. The CDR3 sequence is 12 residues long. CDR1 and CDR2 from the germline V gene are LNHNV and YYDKDF (reference sequence). The CDR3 nucleotides are TGTGCCACCAGCGTGCAAGTGGATGAGCAGTTCTTC. This translates into CATSVQVDEQFF.

V and J are TRBV4-1 and TRBJ2-4, with D possibly matching TRBD1 (6 bases). The CDR3 runs to 14 residues. Germline CDR1 and CDR2: MGHRA and YSYEKL. With 6 bases removed from V and 9 bases from J, the gap between germline ends came to 18 bases. CDR3 sequence (DNA): TGCGCCAGCAGGGGGTATTCGCAGGGGCCCATTCAGTACTTC. Amino acids: CASRGYSQGPIQYF.

This clone was recorded only once. The chain carries TRBV6-6 and TRBJ1-1; D not resolved. CDR1 is MNHNY and CDR2 is SVGAGI in the germline V gene (reference sequence). This CDR3 contains 12 residues. Trimming pared 0 bases from V and 11 bases from J, leaving 10 bases between. Here the CDR3 reads CASSYSGREAFF. The CDR3 DNA is TGTGCCAGCAGTTACTCGGGGAGAGAGGCTTTCTTT.

This chain joins TRBV5-4 and TRBJ1-3; the D gene is possibly TRBD1 (5 bases). The length of the CDR3 is 17 residues. Trimming removed 4 bases from V and 3 bases from J, with 20 bases in between. CDR1 is SGHNT and CDR2 is YYREEE in the germline V gene (reference sequence). CDR3 sequence: CASSQDAGRNYGNTIYF. The CDR3 DNA reads TGTGCCAGCAGCCAAGATGCGGGGCGGAATTATGGAAACACCATATATTTT.

The chain combines TRBV10-2 with TRBJ1-5; the D is unclear. V was shortened by 8 bases and J by 7 bases, with 12 bases between the two germline ends. Germline values: CDR1 WSHSY, CDR2 SAAADI. The CDR3 loop spans 12 amino acids. The CDR3 protein is CASSEGGQPQHF. The CDR3 DNA reads TGCGCCAGCTCCGAAGGCGGGCAGCCCCAGCATTTT.

This chain uses TRBV29-1 with TRBJ2-7, with D possibly being TRBD1 or TRBD2 (5 bases each). The CDR3 is 12 amino acids. Between the trimmed V and J ends, which lost 5 bases and 3 bases, there was a span of 11 bases. Per the germline V gene, CDR1 is SQVTM and CDR2 is ANQGSEA. The CDR3 loop reads CSVRDGSYEQYF. For the CDR3, the DNA is TGCAGCGTTCGGGACGGAAGCTACGAGCAGTACTTC.

The gene calls are TRBV5-5 and TRBJ1-1; no firm D call. Germline lookup yields CDR1 SGHKS and CDR2 YYEKEE (reference sequence). V was trimmed by 0 bases and J by 0 bases, leaving 18 bases between them. This CDR3 contains 18 residues. The CDR3 DNA reads TGTGCCAGCAGCTTGGTCGGCGACCAAAAAGCCGTGAACACTGAAGCTTTCTTT. Translated, it gives CASSLVGDQKAVNTEAFF.

The chain uses TRBV7-3 and TRBJ1-3; TRBD1 might be the D (6 bases). The V and J ends lost 7 bases and 3 bases respectively, with 25 bases between them. Germline V CDR1 and CDR2: SGHTA, FQGTGA. The CDR3 loop spans 18 amino acids. In DNA, the CDR3 is TGTGCCAGCATTCGTCGTGTGGGACCAGGGGTTTTTGGAAACACCATATATTTT. Amino acid sequence: CASIRRVGPGVFGNTIYF.

V usage is TRBV7-9 and J usage is TRBJ2-5; D unresolved. V lost 6 bases and J 5 bases, leaving 13 bases between the germline ends. The length of the CDR3 is 13 residues. Germline V gene lookup returns CDR1 SEHNR and CDR2 FQNEAQ (reference sequence). The CDR3 sequence is CASRDGLRETQYF. The DNA of the CDR3 is TGTGCCAGCAGAGACGGCCTCCGGGAGACCCAGTACTTC.

The chain uses TRBV18 and TRBJ2-1, with 8 bases identical to TRBD1. Germline V gene lookup returns CDR1 KGHSH and CDR2 LQKENI. Germline trimming cut 3 bases from V and 3 bases from J; bases unmatched to any gene: 7. The length of the CDR3 is 16 residues. CDR3 sequence reads: CASSPPGQAYYNEQFF. The DNA of the CDR3 is TGTGCCAGCTCACCGCCGGGACAGGCCTACTACAATGAGCAGTTCTTC.

This chain links TRBV12-5 with TRBJ2-3; D is ambiguous. Per the germline V gene, CDR1 is LGHNT and CDR2 is FRNRAP. The CDR3 is 18 residues long. The ends were cut back, 5 bases at V and 1 base at J, with 22 bases in the middle. CDR3: CASGLPAQENTGTDTQYF. The CDR3 region has the DNA TGTGCTAGTGGTCTACCTGCCCAGGAGAACACCGGCACAGATACGCAGTATTTT. Using reference TRBV12-5 and TRBJ2-3 for the parts outside the CDR3, the full variable domain is DARVTQTPRHKVTEMGQEVTMRCQPILGHNTVFWYRQTMMQGLELLAYFRNRAPLDDSGMPKDRFSAEMPDATLATLKIQPSEPRDSAVYFCASGLPAQENTGTDTQYFGPGTRLTVL.

This rearrangement joins TRBV5-1 to TRBJ2-1; possible D gene TRBD2, 6 bases. Trimming cost V 3 bases and J 0 bases, with 13 bases left between them. The CDR3 length is 16 residues. Germline CDR1 reads SGHRS; CDR2 reads YFSETQ. CDR3 coding DNA: TGCGCCAGCAGCTCTGGGGACTTAAGCTCCTACAATGAGCAGTTCTTC. It encodes CASSSGDLSSYNEQFF.

The rearrangement joins TRBV11-2 to TRBJ2-4; D is undetermined. Germline V CDR1 and CDR2: SGHAT, FQNNGV. The V and J ends lost 4 bases and 1 base respectively, with 14 bases between them. There are 16 residues in the CDR3. The CDR3: CASSSAPRAAKNIQYF. The CDR3 DNA sequence: TGTGCCAGCAGCTCCGCACCTAGGGCGGCCAAAAACATTCAGTACTTC.